This T cell receptor (beta chain) was found in a study of sequential checkpoint blockade in melanoma. Study at large: Maintenance nivolumab came after either treatment sequence. TCRβ was sequenced from DNA of approximately 91 pretreatment tumors. Matched biopsies came pretreatment and at week 13 for about 24 patients. Study-wide points: For nivolumab-first patients, baseline tumor clonality was associated with response.

A remark on this clone: What it recognizes is unknown. Other DNA sequences in this specimen translate into the identical CDR3.

Libraries were prepared by immunoSEQ multiplex PCR; TCRdb keeps only in-frame clonotypes and omits some of them. The table has 20,000 to 25,000 clones, around 30% seen once. The treatment was: randomized to nivolumab then ipilimumab (arm A) or the reverse (arm B). Trimming took off 5 bases at V and 1 base at J, with 8 bases between the two ends. The CDR3 covers 13 residues. Germline V gene data show CDR1 as KGHSH and CDR2 as LQKENI. This sequence joins TRBV18 and TRBJ1-1; D is perhaps TRBD1 (5 bases). The clonotype was recovered from a human donor with melanoma. Sample: tumor tissue (inferred from file names), taken from a patient given nivolumab and ipilimumab in sequence. The CDR3 region has the DNA TGTGCCAGCTCAGGGGACCGGAACACTGAAGCTTTCTTT. It specifies CASSGDRNTEAFF.